This is a list of T cell receptor beta chains from one sample in a study of T cell responses to AZD1222 COVID-19 vaccine. Libraries were prepared by immunoSEQ multiplex PCR; TCRdb keeps only in-frame clonotypes and omits some of them. The sample lists approximately 100,000 clones; around 87% were seen once. Sequenced material: peripheral blood, taken 28 days after the second AZD1222 dose. Every receptor here comes from an adult who received the AZD1222 COVID-19 vaccine. CDR3s include the opening cysteine and the closing phenylalanine or tryptophan. A D gene is named only where the DNA matches it firmly. Not all rows give a size; the values are once, few, many and, for expanded clones, a class.

TGCGCCAGCAGCTTGGTGGGGGACACTGAAGCTTTCTTT,CASSLVGDTEAFF,.,TRBV5-1,.,TRBJ1-1
TGCGCCAGCAGCCGTTACACCGGGGAGCTGTTTTTT,CASSRYTGELFF,.,TRBV5-1,.,TRBJ2-2
TGTGCCAGCAGCCCAACCGCCGGCTCCTACGAGCAGTACTTC,CASSPTAGSYEQYF,.,TRBV11-2,.,TRBJ2-7
TGTGCCAGCAGGCCTAGGACGGGGCAACAGCCCCAGCATTTT,CASRPRTGQQPQHF,.,TRBV28,.,TRBJ1-5
TGTGCCAGCAGCAAAAGGGCATCGGGACAGAGGGACGATGAGCAGTTCTTC,CASSKRASGQRDDEQFF,.,TRBV21-1,.,TRBJ2-1
TGTGCCTGGAGTTACGGGGAGGGAGATACGCAGTATTTT,CAWSYGEGDTQYF,TRBD2,TRBV30,once,TRBJ2-3
TGTGCCAGTAGTATTTTAGGGGTACCAGAAGCTTTCTTT,CASSILGVPEAFF,.,TRBV19,.,TRBJ1-1
TGCAGCGTTATCAGGACAGGGGTATACGAGCAGTACTTC,CSVIRTGVYEQYF,TRBD1,TRBV29-1,few,TRBJ2-7
TGTGCCAGCAGTCGACAATCTAACTATGGCTACACCTTC,CASSRQSNYGYTF,.,TRBV6-2/TRBV6-3,.,TRBJ1-2
TGTGCCAGCAGTCGACAGGGCATAAGCTCTGGAAACACCATATATTTT,CASSRQGISSGNTIYF,TRBD1,TRBV5-6,.,TRBJ1-3
TGTGCCAGCAGCGAGGGCCCAACCTACGAGCAGTACTTC,CASSEGPTYEQYF,.,TRBV7-3,.,TRBJ2-7
TGTGCCTGGGGACACAATAGCAATCAGCCCCAGCATTTT,CAWGHNSNQPQHF,.,TRBV30,.,TRBJ1-5
TGTGCCAGCAGTTTGACAGCCCCCTATGGCTACACCTTC,CASSLTAPYGYTF,.,TRBV12-3/TRBV12-4,.,TRBJ1-2
TGCGCCAGCAGCCAAGATGTGTACTACGAGCAGTACTTC,CASSQDVYYEQYF,.,TRBV4-3,.,TRBJ2-7
TGTGCCAGTCTTCGTCGGGGGCTTCTCGCTGAAGCTTTCTTT,CASLRRGLLAEAFF,.,TRBV6-5,.,TRBJ1-1
TGTGCCAGCAGACGCCCCGGGGGTCCTAATGAAAAACTGTTTTTT,CASRRPGGPNEKLFF,.,TRBV3-1/TRBV3-2,.,TRBJ1-4
TGTGCCAGCAGCTTAGCTCCAGCGGGAGCCGGCGAGCAGTACTTC,CASSLAPAGAGEQYF,TRBD2,TRBV11-2,.,TRBJ2-7
TGTGCCAGCAGCGTAGTAGAAGCCGCTGAAGCTTTCTTT,CASSVVEAAEAFF,.,TRBV9,.,TRBJ1-1
TGTGCCAGCACCCGGGACAGGGCCTACAATGAGCAGTTCTTC,CASTRDRAYNEQFF,TRBD1,TRBV2,.,TRBJ2-1
TGTGCCAGCAGCTTAACGGGGCAGCCTAACTATGGCTACACCTTC,CASSLTGQPNYGYTF,.,TRBV7-3,.,TRBJ1-2
TGTGCCAGCAGTTTTGGTGGGGCGACTGAAGCTTTCTTT,CASSFGGATEAFF,.,TRBV12-3/TRBV12-4,.,TRBJ1-1
TGCGCCAGCAGGCCAGACGAAGGGCAGCCCCAGCATTTT,CASRPDEGQPQHF,.,TRBV5-1,.,TRBJ1-5
TGTGCCAGCAGTGGGGGACAGGGTCTAGATAGCAATCAGCCCCAGCATTTT,CASSGGQGLDSNQPQHF,TRBD1,TRBV25-1,once,TRBJ1-5
TGTGCCAGCAGCGTAGGGGAGGGAGGGTCTTACGAGCAGTACTTC,CASSVGEGGSYEQYF,TRBD2,TRBV9,.,TRBJ2-7
TGTGCCAGCAGCCTACGCCCTATGGGTATAGGCTCCTACAATGAGCAGTTCTTC,CASSLRPMGIGSYNEQFF,.,TRBV7-3,.,TRBJ2-1
TGTGCCAGCAGCCCCCGGGACCGGGATGAGCAGTTCTTC,CASSPRDRDEQFF,.,TRBV5-5,.,TRBJ2-1
TGTGCCAGCAGTGAGGTTCGGGGTTTGACTGAAGCTTTCTTT,CASSEVRGLTEAFF,.,TRBV2,.,TRBJ1-1
TGCGCCAGCAGCCTCTGGGGACGCGCCTCTGGGCTCGATGGCTACACCTTC,CASSLWGRASGLDGYTF,.,TRBV4-1,.,TRBJ1-2
TGTGCCAGCAGCCCTGCCCCGGGGCCTGGAAACACCATATATTTT,CASSPAPGPGNTIYF,.,TRBV27,.,TRBJ1-3
TGTGCCAGCAGTCCCCAGCGGGGAGGGGGCACCGCTGAAGCTTTCTTT,CASSPQRGGGTAEAFF,TRBD1,TRBV6-2/TRBV6-3,few,TRBJ1-1
TGCGCCAGCAGCTCGGGAGGTGGGTCACCCCTCCACTTT,CASSSGGGSPLHF,.,TRBV5-1,.,TRBJ1-6
TGTGCCAGCAGTCTCAGGTTGTTGGGGACTGAAGCTTTCTTT,CASSLRLLGTEAFF,.,TRBV27,.,TRBJ1-1
TGCGCCAGCAGCACCGGACTAGCGGGGACGGCAGATACGCAGTATTTT,CASSTGLAGTADTQYF,TRBD2,TRBV5-1,once,TRBJ2-3
TGTGCCAGCTCACACCGGACTAGCGGGGGCCTCAACACCGGGGAGCTGTTTTTT,CASSHRTSGGLNTGELFF,TRBD2,TRBV18,.,TRBJ2-2
TGCAGCGTTGAAGGACTGGGGGTTGGAGAGACCCAGTACTTC,CSVEGLGVGETQYF,.,TRBV29-1,.,TRBJ2-5
TGTGCCAGCAGGGGTGGCAATCAGCCCCAGCATTTT,CASRGGNQPQHF,.,TRBV2,few,TRBJ1-5
TGTGCCAGCGGCTATGGCTACACCTTC,CASGYGYTF,.,TRBV28,.,TRBJ1-2
TGTGCCAGTAGTGGCGTGATGGGCTATAGGGCTTTGACTGAAGCTTTCTTT,CASSGVMGYRALTEAFF,.,TRBV19,.,TRBJ1-1
TGTGCCAGCAGCCCGGATTATGGCTACACCTTC,CASSPDYGYTF,.,TRBV5-8,.,TRBJ1-2
TGTGCCAGCAGTTATACAGGCTTGAACACTGAAGCTTTCTTT,CASSYTGLNTEAFF,.,TRBV6-5,.,TRBJ1-1
TGTGCCAGCAGCTTCCTAGGAGCCACTTTAACCTACAATGAGCAGTTCTTC,CASSFLGATLTYNEQFF,.,TRBV7-2,.,TRBJ2-1
TGTGCCAGCAGCGTAGTCGGGGACAACTATGGCTACACCTTC,CASSVVGDNYGYTF,.,TRBV9,once,TRBJ1-2
TGCGCCAGCAAAAGCGCCCTAAGCTCCTACGAGCAGTACTTC,CASKSALSSYEQYF,.,TRBV5-1,.,TRBJ2-7
TGTGCCAGCAGTTTTAACAGGGAACATGGCTACACCTTC,CASSFNREHGYTF,.,TRBV28,.,TRBJ1-2
TGTGCCAGCAGTCCAACAGGGTCAGATACGCAGTATTTT,CASSPTGSDTQYF,.,TRBV7-3,.,TRBJ2-3
TGTGCCAGCACCCCCCCGGGACTAGCGTCCAATGAGCAGTTCTTC,CASTPPGLASNEQFF,TRBD2,TRBV28,.,TRBJ2-1
TGTGCCAGCAGCCAACGTCAAGGAGGACTCTACGAGCAGTACTTC,CASSQRQGGLYEQYF,.,TRBV14,.,TRBJ2-7
TGTGCCAGCAGCAAAGATGCGGGGCCGGGCGAGCAGTACTTC,CASSKDAGPGEQYF,.,TRBV21-1,.,TRBJ2-7
TGCGCCAGCAGCTCGACAGGGGGCTACACCTTC,CASSSTGGYTF,TRBD1,TRBV10-2,.,TRBJ1-2
TGTGCCAGCAGTCCAATAGCGGGAGGGGGGGAGACCCAGTACTTC,CASSPIAGGGETQYF,TRBD2,TRBV28,.,TRBJ2-5